These T cell receptor beta chains were read from a single sample in a study of beta chain features in type 1 diabetes. Profiled with immunoSEQ multiplex PCR; TCRdb holds only in-frame clones, not every one. This table holds 250,000 to 350,000 clones, 14% to 15% found once. The sequenced sample was naive CD4+ T cells from blood. The receptor source for this set is a man aged 18 to 30 with type 1 diabetes. CDR3s include the opening cysteine and the closing phenylalanine or tryptophan. A D gene is named only where the DNA matches it firmly. Where a row states a size, it is once, few, many or the class of an expanded clone; other rows omit it.

CDR3aa | CDR3nt | j_gene | v_gene | d_gene | abundance | len
CASSWGGLEGMYF | TGTGCCAGCAGCTGGGGGGGACTAGAAGGGATGTACTTC | TRBJ2-7 | TRBV9 | TRBD2 | - | 13
CASSFIGEDEQFF | TGTGCCAGCAGCTTTATCGGAGAGGATGAGCAGTTCTTC | TRBJ2-1 | TRBV7-8 | - | - | 13
CASSSDKAWDEQYF | TGTGCCAGCAGCTCCGACAAGGCATGGGACGAGCAGTACTTC | TRBJ2-7 | TRBV7-9 | - | few | 14
CASSYGTSGGYNEQFF | TGTGCCAGCAGTTACGGGACTAGCGGGGGTTACAATGAGCAGTTCTTC | TRBJ2-1 | TRBV7-2 | TRBD2 | few | 16
CASTLQGIGYGYTF | TGTGCCAGCACCTTACAGGGGATCGGCTATGGCTACACCTTC | TRBJ1-2 | TRBV2 | TRBD1 | few | 14
CASSPRLAGSTDTQYF | TGTGCCAGCAGCCCAAGGCTAGCGGGCAGCACAGATACGCAGTATTTT | TRBJ2-3 | TRBV4-2 | TRBD2 | few | 16
CATSREGTRFSGELFF | TGTGCCACCAGCAGAGAGGGCACCCGGTTTTCCGGGGAGCTGTTTTTT | TRBJ2-2 | TRBV15 | - | - | 16
CASSTNGGYEQYF | TGTGCCAGCAGCACGAACGGGGGCTACGAGCAGTACTTC | TRBJ2-7 | TRBV5-4 | - | - | 13
CASSLAFRGGKETQYF | TGTGCCAGCAGCTTGGCCTTTCGCGGGGGGAAAGAGACCCAGTACTTC | TRBJ2-5 | TRBV5-6 | TRBD2 | few | 16
CAWRADGGYLNSPLHF | TGTGCCTGGAGGGCGGACGGGGGTTATCTGAATTCACCCCTCCACTTT | TRBJ1-6 | TRBV30 | - | few | 16
CAWSDVQGSAFF | TGTGCCTGGAGCGATGTACAGGGATCGGCTTTCTTT | TRBJ1-1 | TRBV30 | - | - | 12
CASRLAGDEAFF | TGCGCCAGCAGGTTGGCAGGGGATGAAGCTTTCTTT | TRBJ1-1 | TRBV5-1 | - | - | 12
CSVLDFSTNEKLFF | TGCAGCGTTTTGGACTTTTCTACTAATGAAAAACTGTTTTTT | TRBJ1-4 | TRBV29-1 | - | few | 14
CASSVTPSSVGELFF | TGCGCCAGCAGCGTTACGCCATCTTCGGTCGGGGAGCTGTTTTTT | TRBJ2-2 | TRBV5-1 | - | few | 15
CASSSLAYNEQFF | TGTGCCAGCAGCTCGCTAGCATACAATGAGCAGTTCTTC | TRBJ2-1 | TRBV7-9 | - | many | 13
CASSFGTTPRETQYF | TGTGCCAGCAGTTTTGGCACGACTCCCCGGGAGACCCAGTACTTC | TRBJ2-5 | TRBV28 | - | - | 15
CASRSSGGPPGQFF | TGTGCCAGCAGGAGTAGCGGGGGCCCACCGGGGCAGTTCTTC | TRBJ2-1 | TRBV6-5 | TRBD2 | few | 14
CASSPRGGVGQPQHF | TGTGCCAGCTCACCACGGGGCGGGGTCGGTCAGCCCCAGCATTTT | TRBJ1-5 | TRBV18 | - | - | 15
CASSVSSGEQFF | TGTGCCAGCAGTGTATCCAGCGGAGAGCAGTTCTTC | TRBJ2-1 | TRBV6-1 | - | few | 12
CASSPPAGAKNEQYF | TGTGCCAGCTCACCACCGGCGGGGGCGAAAAACGAGCAGTACTTC | TRBJ2-7 | TRBV18 | - | - | 15
CASSFGGGPYNEQFF | TGTGCCAGCAGCTTCGGCGGGGGCCCCTACAATGAGCAGTTCTTC | TRBJ2-1 | TRBV5-4 | - | - | 15
CASSLLGGGSTDTQYF | TGTGCCAGCAGCTTACTCGGGGGTGGAAGCACAGATACGCAGTATTTT | TRBJ2-3 | TRBV11-2 | - | - | 16
CASSNTYGYTF | TGTGCCAGCAGCAACACATATGGCTACACCTTC | TRBJ1-2 | TRBV28 | - | - | 11
CASSRAGEDQPQHF | TGTGCCAGCAGCCGAGCGGGTGAGGATCAGCCCCAGCATTTT | TRBJ1-5 | TRBV5-6 | - | few | 14
CASSPASDREGYGYTF | TGTGCCAGCTCACCCGCTTCGGACAGGGAAGGCTATGGCTACACCTTC | TRBJ1-2 | TRBV18 | TRBD1 | few | 16
CASLQVSNYGYTF | TGTGCCAGCCTACAGGTTTCTAACTATGGCTACACCTTC | TRBJ1-2 | TRBV2 | - | - | 13
CASSLPAGTTETQYF | TGTGCCAGCAGCTTGCCCGCGGGGACTACGGAGACCCAGTACTTC | TRBJ2-5 | TRBV5-4 | TRBD2 | - | 15
CASSGRPTGNEKLFF | TGTGCCAGCAGCGGAAGACCCACAGGCAATGAAAAACTGTTTTTT | TRBJ1-4 | TRBV9 | - | - | 15
CASRPRSAGVVSGELFF | TGTGCCAGCAGACCCAGGTCAGCGGGAGTTGTCTCCGGGGAGCTGTTTTTT | TRBJ2-2 | TRBV28 | TRBD2 | few | 17
CASSLDWGGSTGELFF | TGTGCCAGCAGCTTAGATTGGGGAGGGAGCACCGGGGAGCTGTTTTTT | TRBJ2-2 | TRBV11-2 | TRBD2 | - | 16